This T cell receptor (beta chain) was obtained from a study of vaccination and CD4 T cells after COVID-19. Once obtained from cultured CD4+ T cells, the DNA was sequenced using the Oncomine TCR Beta short-read assay. A single record per CDR3 protein comes from TCRdb applying MiXCR to the PCR reads. The repertoire holds about 19,000 distinct CDR3 sequences, with under 60% as singletons. The CDR3 extends over 17 amino acids. V was cut by 1 base and J by 5 bases, with 20 bases left in between. Per the germline V gene, CDR1 is SGHTA and CDR2 is FQGNSA. The treatment is: roughly 11-day PBMC culture with coronavirus spike peptide pools or control peptides (ViraFEST assay). With respect to this clonotype: Antigen unknown.

This chain uses TRBV7-2 with TRBJ1-2; D not certain. The specimen was CD4+ T cells from blood, cultured in vitro, collected after SARS-CoV-2 vaccination. The TCR comes from a human donor who had recovered from COVID-19. The CDR3 DNA reads as TGTGCCAGCAGCTTAGATCACCGGACCTTTAATGTATATGGCTACACCTTC. Amino acids: CASSLDHRTFNVYGYTF.